This T cell receptor (beta chain) was found in a study of T cell changes during pregnancy in multiple sclerosis. This table comes from immunoSEQ multiplex PCR, and its TCRdb copy is limited to in-frame clones, with some not included. In the table there are around 36,000 clones, around 90% of which are singletons. This sequence originates from a female donor with multiple sclerosis, enrolled in a pregnancy study. The sequenced sample was CD8+ T cells from peripheral blood mononuclear cells, obtained in the first trimester of pregnancy.

The CDR3 coding sequence is TGTGCCAGTCAGGGGGTGCCGCTCACTGAAGCTTTCTTT. Its protein product is CASQGVPLTEAFF. The gene calls are TRBV6-1 and TRBJ1-1; 7 nucleotides match TRBD1. The CDR3 extends over 13 amino acids. CDR1 and CDR2 (germline): MNHNS, SASEGT. The V gene end was trimmed by 9 bases and the J gene end by 4 bases; junction bases not matched to a gene: 8.